Following are 27 T cell receptor beta chains from one sample sequenced in a study of blood T cell repertoires in COVID-19. Method: immunoSEQ multiplex PCR; TCRdb's copy keeps in-frame clones and lacks some. Among 100,000 or so clones, roughly 86% were seen once, and the ten largest hold roughly 11%. Sequencing was done on a sample of peripheral blood. These receptors all come from a woman in her 30s with acute or convalescent COVID-19.

The chain is built from TRBV11-2 and TRBJ2-3; D remains unclear. This CDR3 spans 12 amino acids. Germline V lookup: CDR1 SGHAT, CDR2 FQNNGV. Trimming took 0 bases from V and 6 from J, leaving 4 bases between them. The CDR3 here is CASSLELDTQYF. As DNA, the CDR3 is TGTGCCAGCAGCTTAGAACTTGATACGCAGTATTTT.

The chain is built from TRBV2 and TRBJ2-7; 7 bases match TRBD1. The trim removed 7 bases at V and 5 bases at J, leaving 2 bases unmatched. Germline-derived CDR1 and CDR2 are SNHLY and FYNNEI. This CDR3 has 11 residues. Here the CDR3 DNA reads TGTGCCAGCAAACAGGGGCACGAGCAGTACTTC. It is translated as CASKQGHEQYF.

This clone is deemed medium-sized. This chain links TRBV5-4 with TRBJ2-1, with 7 nucleotides matching TRBD2. In germline, CDR1 is SGHNT, CDR2 YYREEE (reference sequence). The CDR3 loop spans 15 amino acids. V lost 3 bases and J lost 1; bases outside the gene matches: 4. CDR3: CASSWEGGSYNEQFF. In DNA, the CDR3 is TGTGCCAGCAGCTGGGAGGGAGGGTCCTACAATGAGCAGTTCTTC.

The CDR3 region is CASSLVQGSDTQYF. CDR3 DNA: TGCGCCAGCAGCTTGGTTCAGGGTAGCGATACGCAGTATTTT. The chain is built from TRBV5-1 and TRBJ2-3; a possible D gene is TRBD1 (5 bases). The germline V gene has CDR1 SGHRS and CDR2 YFSETQ. CDR3 length: 14 residues. Trimming pared 0 bases from V and 6 bases from J, leaving 11 bases between.

The CDR3 DNA follows: TGCGCCAGCAGCACGGGACAGGGGTTTAACACTGAAGCTTTCTTT. It yields the protein CASSTGQGFNTEAFF. The genes are TRBV5-1 and TRBJ1-1; 10 bases are a match to TRBD1. Germline lookup yields CDR1 SGHRS and CDR2 YFSETQ. Trimming took 4 bases from V and 2 from J; bases not matched to a gene: 5. The CDR3 is made up of 15 amino acids.

This rearrangement joins TRBV24-1 to TRBJ1-5, with TRBD1 matching over 7 bases. This CDR3 spans 16 amino acids. J was trimmed by 0 bases and V by 3 bases; bases with no gene match: 4. In germline, CDR1 is KGHDR, CDR2 SFDVKD. CDR3 in DNA: TGTGCCACCAGTGATCCCAACAGGGGTAGCAATCAGCCCCAGCATTTT. Translation gives CATSDPNRGSNQPQHF.

The gene calls are TRBV20-1 and TRBJ2-7; 7 bases agree with TRBD2. CDR1 and CDR2 from the germline V gene are DFQATT and SNEGSKA (reference sequence). The J segment lost 0 bases and the V segment lost 3 bases, leaving 8 bases of the junction unmatched. CDR3 size: 15 residues. DNA of the CDR3: TGCAGTGCTAGTATGTCTCGGACTAGCTCCTACGAGCAGTACTTC. It encodes CSASMSRTSSYEQYF.

J is TRBJ2-7 and V is TRBV6-1; the D gene is possibly TRBD1 (6 bases). CDR1 is MNHNS and CDR2 is SASEGT in the germline V gene. The CDR3 covers 14 residues. Trimming took off 3 bases at V and 3 bases at J, with 12 bases between the two ends. CDR3 amino acids: CASSDGTNFYEQYF. CDR3 DNA: TGTGCCAGCAGTGATGGGACAAACTTCTACGAGCAGTACTTC.

The rearrangement joins TRBV28 to TRBJ2-6; TRBD1 matches at 8 bases. The CDR3 is made up of 15 amino acids. Germline CDR1 is MDHEN and CDR2 is SYDVKM. The J segment lost 1 base and the V segment lost 5 bases, leaving 1 base of the junction unmatched. The CDR3 loop reads CASSRQGSGANVLTF. Written as DNA, the CDR3 is TGTGCCAGCAGTCGACAGGGGTCTGGGGCCAACGTCCTGACTTTC.

V is TRBV5-1 and J is TRBJ2-7; D unresolved. CDR1 is SGHRS and CDR2 is YFSETQ in the germline V gene. Trimming pared 1 base from V and 6 bases from J, leaving 11 bases between. The CDR3 loop spans 13 amino acids. CDR3 protein: CASSLFSAGEQYF. The CDR3 region has the DNA TGCGCCAGCAGCTTGTTCTCCGCCGGCGAGCAGTACTTC. Full variable domain (rest looked up from reference TRBV5-1 and TRBJ2-7): KAGVTQTPRYLIKTRGQQVTLSCSPISGHRSVSWYQQTPGQGLQFLFEYFSETQRNKGNFPGRFSGRQFSNSRSEMNVSTLELGDSALYLCASSLFSAGEQYFGPGTRLTVT.

V and J are TRBV14 and TRBJ1-1; 7 nucleotides align to TRBD1. Germline-derived CDR1 and CDR2 are SGHDN and FVKESK. Trimming at V came to 4 bases and at J to 9 bases, leaving 11 bases not matched to a gene. The CDR3 length is 14 residues. The CDR3 protein is CASSPLKWDSQAFF. DNA for the CDR3: TGTGCCAGCAGCCCGTTAAAGTGGGACAGTCAAGCTTTCTTT.

The chain combines TRBV28 with TRBJ1-4; 7 bases map to TRBD1. From germline, CDR1 is MDHEN and CDR2 SYDVKM. Trimming removed 6 bases from V and 3 bases from J; junction bases left unmatched: 7. The CDR3 covers 15 residues. CDR3 coding DNA: TGTGCCAGCAGAACAGGGGTAATCTCTAATGAAAAACTGTTTTTT. Translation gives CASRTGVISNEKLFF.

The gene calls are TRBV5-1 and TRBJ1-3; no firm D call. The V and J ends lost 1 base and 2 bases respectively, with 10 bases between them. The length of the CDR3 is 15 residues. CDR1 SGHRS and CDR2 YFSETQ come from the germline V gene. The CDR3 bases are TGCGCCAGCAGCTTGTCAGGCCCTCCTGGAAACACCATATATTTT. Residues: CASSLSGPPGNTIYF. Variable domain in full (rest from reference TRBV5-1 and TRBJ1-3): KAGVTQTPRYLIKTRGQQVTLSCSPISGHRSVSWYQQTPGQGLQFLFEYFSETQRNKGNFPGRFSGRQFSNSRSEMNVSTLELGDSALYLCASSLSGPPGNTIYFGEGSWLTVV.

The chain links TRBV4-1 to TRBJ1-5; maybe TRBD1 (5 bases). V shed 0 bases and J shed 0 bases, with 12 bases lying between them. CDR1 is MGHRA, CDR2 YSYEKL, per germline. This CDR3 spans 17 amino acids. CDR3 region: CASSQDLTAYSNQPQHF. CDR3 nucleotide sequence: TGCGCCAGCAGCCAAGATCTGACAGCATATAGCAATCAGCCCCAGCATTTT.

This clone was picked up a small number of times. This sequence joins TRBV28 and TRBJ1-5; 7 bases are shared with TRBD1. Per the germline V gene, CDR1 is MDHEN and CDR2 is SYDVKM. The length of the CDR3 is 15 residues. Losses at the gene ends were 5 bases for V and 0 bases for J; bases not matched to a gene: 4. CDR3 amino acids: CASSTSGGSNQPQHF. The DNA for the CDR3 is TGTGCCAGCAGTACATCAGGGGGTAGCAATCAGCCCCAGCATTTT.

The chain couples TRBV15 to TRBJ2-3; D might be TRBD2 (5 bases). Germline CDR1 and CDR2: LNHNV and YYDKDF (reference sequence). The length of the CDR3 is 15 residues. V lost 0 bases to trimming and J lost 3 bases, with 10 bases between them. The CDR3 loop reads CATSREGLATDTQYF. CDR3 bases: TGTGCCACCAGCAGAGAGGGCCTAGCTACAGATACGCAGTATTTT.

In this sample, this clone turned up a few times. The chain carries TRBV20-1 and TRBJ1-4, with D possibly matching TRBD1 (6 bases). V was trimmed by 5 bases and J by 14 bases, leaving 15 bases between them. Germline CDR1 is DFQATT and CDR2 is SNEGSKA (reference sequence). The CDR3 is 11 residues long. The CDR3: CSARPGQLLFF. The CDR3 DNA reads as TGCAGTGCTCGACCGGGACAACTTCTGTTTTTT.

The J gene is TRBJ1-1, the V gene TRBV27; the D gene is possibly TRBD1 (5 bases). The length of the CDR3 is 12 residues. Germline loops: CDR1 MNHEY, CDR2 SMNVEV (reference sequence). The V gene lost 8 bases and the J gene lost 4 bases, with 11 bases spanning the gap. CDR3 sequence (DNA): TGTGCCAGCTCGACAGTGGGCACTGAAGCTTTCTTT. It codes for CASSTVGTEAFF.

The chain carries TRBV19 and TRBJ1-3; D is unresolved. CDR1 and CDR2 (germline): LNHDA, SQIVND (reference sequence). V was pared by 6 bases and J by 4 bases, with 7 bases between. CDR3 length: 12 amino acids. CDR3 sequence: CASSIGGNTIYF. DNA of the CDR3: TGTGCCAGTAGCATTGGCGGAAACACCATATATTTT. Drawing the rest from reference TRBV19 and TRBJ1-3, the complete variable domain is DGGITQSPKYLFRKEGQNVTLSCEQNLNHDAMYWYRQDPGQGLRLIYYSQIVNDFQKGDIAEGYSVSREKKESFPLTVTSAQKNPTAFYLCASSIGGNTIYFGEGSWLTVV.

The chain is built from TRBV6-5 and TRBJ1-4; 7 positions agree with TRBD1. The J segment lost 7 bases and the V segment lost 6 bases, leaving 11 bases of the junction unmatched. Germline V gene data show CDR1 as MNHEY and CDR2 as SVGAGI. This CDR3 contains 15 residues. The CDR3 coding sequence is TGTGCCAGCAGAGCCCTCACAGGGGACGGTGAAAAACTGTTTTTT. Its translation is CASRALTGDGEKLFF.

This chain connects TRBV5-1 to TRBJ2-7; D is perhaps TRBD1 (6 bases). Trimming left V 0 bases short and J 7 bases short, with 17 bases between. The CDR3 runs 15 residues. Germline CDR1 reads SGHRS; CDR2 reads YFSETQ. CDR3 region: CASSLAGVVRGEQYF. In DNA form, the CDR3 reads TGCGCCAGCAGCTTGGCTGGTGTTGTTAGGGGGGAGCAGTACTTC.

This sequence joins TRBV29-1 and TRBJ1-4, with TRBD1 identical over 7 bases. Germline lookup yields CDR1 SQVTM and CDR2 ANQGSEA. CDR3 size: 13 residues. V gave up 6 bases and J gave up 4 bases; unmatched junction bases: 5. The CDR3 DNA is TGCAGCGTGACCCGGGACAGTAATGAAAAACTGTTTTTT. It specifies CSVTRDSNEKLFF. The entire variable domain, with the rest obtained from reference TRBV29-1 and TRBJ1-4, is as follows: SAVISQKPSRDICQRGTSLTIQCQVDSQVTMMFWYRQQPGQSLTLIATANQGSEATYESGFVIDKFPISRPNLTFSTLTVSNMSPEDSSIYLCSVTRDSNEKLFFGSGTQLSVL.

This chain connects TRBV30 to TRBJ1-1; perhaps TRBD1 as D (6 bases). CDR3 length: 15 residues. V lost 0 bases and J 4 bases, leaving 15 bases between the germline ends. Germline lookup yields CDR1 GTSNPN and CDR2 SVGIG (reference sequence). The CDR3 reads CAWSVTKRGGTEAFF. In nucleotides, the CDR3 is TGTGCCTGGAGTGTCACTAAAAGAGGGGGCACTGAAGCTTTCTTT.

The chain's CDR3 is CASSLGTGGSPLHF. In DNA form, the CDR3 reads TGTGCCAGCAGCTTAGGGACAGGGGGTTCACCCCTCCACTTT. The chain recombines TRBV7-6 with TRBJ1-6; TRBD1 agrees at 10 bases. This CDR3 is 14 amino acids long. The germline V gene has CDR1 SGHVS and CDR2 FNYEAQ. V was clipped by 1 base and J by 9 bases; unmatched bases: 0.

The chain joins TRBV5-5 to TRBJ2-7, with TRBD1 matching 7 bases. Germline CDR1 is SGHKS and CDR2 is YYEKEE (reference sequence). The ends lost 2 bases at V and 3 bases at J; junction bases unmatched: 8. The CDR3 loop spans 15 amino acids. This CDR3 is CASSLPGQRVYEQYF. CDR3 sequence (DNA): TGTGCCAGCAGCTTACCGGGACAGAGGGTCTACGAGCAGTACTTC.

The V and J genes are TRBV10-3 and TRBJ1-1; D not certain. This CDR3 contains 15 residues. Per germline, CDR1 ENHRY and CDR2 SYGVKD. Trimming took 3 bases from V and 1 from J, leaving 12 bases between them. This CDR3 is CAISEVGKANTEAFF. CDR3 bases: TGTGCCATCAGTGAAGTCGGGAAGGCGAACACTGAAGCTTTCTTT.

The rearrangement uses TRBV4-1 and TRBJ1-2; the match to TRBD1 covers 9 bases. CDR3 size: 16 residues. Germline CDR1 reads MGHRA; CDR2 reads YSYEKL. V lost 2 bases to trimming and J lost 7 bases; unmatched junction nucleotides: 11. DNA for the CDR3: TGCGCCAGCAGCCAATTGGGGGACAGGGAAATTCGTGGCTACACCTTC. Translation: CASSQLGDREIRGYTF.